One and the same sample provided the 11 T cell receptor beta chains below, sequenced in a study of T cell repertoires in cytomegalovirus infection. TCRdb re-called the reads through MiXCR, storing one row per CDR3 protein. The sample holds 200,000 to 250,000 distinct CDR3 sequences, less than 50% seen once. These receptors' antigens are unknown. Sequencing used CD8+ T cells from cultured PBMCs, obtained from culture after CMV antigen stimulation. The receptors originated from a human donor in good health (CMV status not recorded). Some clones in this sample may be carry-over from other donors' samples.

The chain links TRBV11-2 to TRBJ2-1, with unresolved D. The V end was cut by 0 bases, the J end by 8 bases, with 5 bases between. Germline loops: CDR1 SGHAT, CDR2 FQNNGV. CDR3 length equals 12 residues. The CDR3 sequence is CASSLDRDEQFF. CDR3 nucleotide sequence: TGTGCCAGCAGCTTAGACAGAGATGAGCAGTTCTTC.

The chain is built from TRBV7-3 and TRBJ2-2; TRBD2 might be the D (7 bases). Germline V CDR1 and CDR2: SGHTA, FQGTGA. The CDR3 is made up of 15 amino acids. Between the trimmed V and J ends, which lost 4 bases and 1 base, there was a span of 10 bases. The CDR3 protein is CASSWEGENTGELFF. The CDR3 coding sequence is TGTGCCAGCAGCTGGGAGGGGGAGAACACCGGGGAGCTGTTTTTT.

The table lists this clonotype with a few counts. The chain combines TRBV7-9 with TRBJ2-3, with D maybe TRBD2 (7 bases). This CDR3 has 15 residues. The V end lost 2 bases, the J end lost 3 bases, and 12 bases lay between the germline ends. CDR1 SEHNR and CDR2 FQNEAQ come from the germline V gene (reference sequence). The CDR3 nucleotides are TGTGCCAGCAGCTTATTAGGGGGGGGAACAGATACGCAGTATTTT. It translates to CASSLLGGGTDTQYF.

V gene TRBV27 combines with J gene TRBJ2-1, with 7 bases aligning to TRBD2. Trimming cost V 7 bases and J 3 bases; bases outside gene matches: 9. Germline CDR1 reads MNHEY; CDR2 reads SMNVEV (reference sequence). CDR3 length: 15 residues. The CDR3 DNA is TGTGCCAGCACCTTGGCGGGAGTGGGCTACAATGAGCAGTTCTTC. It specifies CASTLAGVGYNEQFF.

This clonotype showed up just a few times. In nucleotides, the CDR3 is TGTGCCAGCAGCCGGGGACTAGCCGGCGAGCAGTTCTTC. Its protein is CASSRGLAGEQFF. The chain uses TRBV27 and TRBJ2-1; 9 bases are shared with TRBD2. The junction had 7 bases not matched to a gene; V was cut back by 6 bases and J by 10 bases. Germline CDR1 MNHEY, CDR2 SMNVEV (reference sequence). This CDR3 has 13 amino acids.

V gene TRBV14 combines with J gene TRBJ2-7; TRBD1 agrees at 9 bases. Germline V CDR1 and CDR2: SGHDN, FVKESK. CDR3 length: 13 amino acids. J lost 3 bases, V lost 5 bases, and 2 bases had no gene match. CDR3 residues: CASSGDRVYEQYF. The CDR3 DNA reads TGTGCCAGCAGCGGGGACAGGGTCTACGAGCAGTACTTC. Full variable domain (missing parts from reference TRBV14 and TRBJ2-7): EAGVTQFPSHSVIEKGQTVTLRCDPISGHDNLYWYRRVMGKEIKFLLHFVKESKQDESGMPNNRFLAERTGGTYSTLKVQPAELEDSGVYFCASSGDRVYEQYFGPGTRLTVT.

This rearrangement joins TRBV15 to TRBJ2-5; no clear D. Germline V CDR1 and CDR2: LNHNV, YYDKDF (reference sequence). The CDR3 is made up of 16 amino acids. V was pared by 1 base and J by 1 base, with 13 bases between. The CDR3 sequence: CATSRGAGETQETQYF. Written as DNA, the CDR3 is TGTGCCACCAGCAGAGGAGCAGGAGAGACCCAAGAGACCCAGTACTTC.

The V and J genes are TRBV7-4 and TRBJ1-4, with a possible D match to TRBD1 (5 bases). The V gene's germline CDR1 is SGHVT and CDR2 SQSDAQ. This CDR3 has 14 residues. V lost 5 bases, J lost 3 bases, and 10 bases lay in between. This chain's CDR3 is CASSPQGANEKLFF. The CDR3 DNA follows: TGTGCCAGCAGCCCCCAGGGAGCTAATGAAAAACTGTTTTTT. Variable domain in full (rest from reference TRBV7-4 and TRBJ1-4): GAGVSQSPRYKVAKRGRDVALRCDSISGHVTLYWYRQTLGQGSEVLTYSQSDAQRDKSGRPSGRFSAERPERSVSTLKIQRTEQGDSAVYLCASSPQGANEKLFFGSGTQLSVL.

This clonotype showed up just a few times. The J gene is TRBJ2-2, the V gene TRBV6-1; D is possibly TRBD1 (6 bases). The V and J ends lost 5 bases and 0 bases respectively, with 10 bases between them. This CDR3 has 15 amino acids. In germline, CDR1 is MNHNS, CDR2 SASEGT. CDR3: CASSPGQANTGELFF. The CDR3 DNA follows: TGTGCCAGCAGTCCGGGACAAGCGAACACCGGGGAGCTGTTTTTT.

This clonotype has at least ten counts. The chain joins TRBV7-8 to TRBJ1-1; 7 bases agree with TRBD1. The ends lost 5 bases at V and 2 bases at J; junction bases unmatched: 5. Germline CDR1 is SGHVS and CDR2 is FQNEAQ. The CDR3 has 14 amino acids. The chain's CDR3 is CASSPYRGNTEAFF. In DNA form, the CDR3 reads TGTGCCAGCAGCCCTTACAGGGGAAACACTGAAGCTTTCTTT.

In its sample, this clonotype was seen a few times. This chain uses TRBV6-6 with TRBJ2-5, with 10 bases fitting TRBD1. Germline assignment: CDR1 MNHNY and CDR2 SVGAGI (reference sequence). The CDR3 loop spans 14 amino acids. Trimming took 4 bases from V and 7 from J; bases not matched to a gene: 6. The CDR3 reads CASSSPRDRGTQYF. CDR3 in DNA: TGTGCCAGCAGTTCACCCCGGGACAGGGGGACCCAGTACTTC.